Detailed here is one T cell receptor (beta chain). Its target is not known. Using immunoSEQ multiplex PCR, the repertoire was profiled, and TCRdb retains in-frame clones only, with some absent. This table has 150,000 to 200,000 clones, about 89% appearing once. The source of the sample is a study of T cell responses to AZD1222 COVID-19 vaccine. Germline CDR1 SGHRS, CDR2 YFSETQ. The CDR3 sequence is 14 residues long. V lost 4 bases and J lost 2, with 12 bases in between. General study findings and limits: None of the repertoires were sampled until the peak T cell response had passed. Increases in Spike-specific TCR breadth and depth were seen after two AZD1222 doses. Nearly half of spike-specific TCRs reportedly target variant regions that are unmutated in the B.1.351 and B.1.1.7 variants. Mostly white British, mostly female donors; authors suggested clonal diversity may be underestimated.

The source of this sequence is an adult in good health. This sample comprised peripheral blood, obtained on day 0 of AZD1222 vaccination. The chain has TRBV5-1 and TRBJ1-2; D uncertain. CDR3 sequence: CASSAREGNYGYTF. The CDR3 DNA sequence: TGCGCCAGCAGCGCGAGGGAGGGAAACTATGGCTACACCTTC.